This is a list of T cell receptor beta chains from one sample in a study of T cells expressing NK-cell markers. TCRdb reprocessed the 5' RACE reads; each CDR3 protein has one entry and no DNA is given. The listing contains 550,000 to 600,000 distinct CDR3 sequences. Sequencing was done on a sample of blood T cells: a sorted CD56 or NKG2C T cell subset, CD4+ or CD8+ T cells, or bulk PBMC T cells (not recorded which). Receptor source: a man between 18 and 29 years old in good health. Each CDR3 is given with its conserved first and last residue. Each record gives: J gene, V gene, CDR3 protein.

j_call: TRBJ1-5; v_call: TRBV5-5; cdr3_aa: CASTPGTATSTTNQPQHF
j_call: TRBJ2-7; v_call: TRBV11-2; cdr3_aa: CASSLDARTSGSSHEQYF
j_call: TRBJ2-7; v_call: TRBV4-2; cdr3_aa: CASSQVTGTPSYEQYF
j_call: TRBJ2-2; v_call: TRBV20-1; cdr3_aa: CSARDPYRATNTGELFF
j_call: TRBJ1-1; v_call: TRBV7-9; cdr3_aa: CASSSTGLGNTEAFF
j_call: TRBJ2-5; v_call: TRBV7-8; cdr3_aa: CASSTGLSETQYF
j_call: TRBJ2-5; v_call: TRBV5-6; cdr3_aa: CASSLGTPGGETQYF
j_call: TRBJ2-5; v_call: TRBV5-6; cdr3_aa: CASSSLGAAETQYF
j_call: TRBJ2-5; v_call: TRBV7-9; cdr3_aa: CASSNYSGTETQYF
j_call: TRBJ2-1; v_call: TRBV7-8; cdr3_aa: CASNARTISYNEQFF
j_call: TRBJ2-3; v_call: TRBV29-1; cdr3_aa: CSGSGTSGSTDTQYF
j_call: TRBJ2-5; v_call: TRBV9; cdr3_aa: CASSPFKTRQETQYF
j_call: TRBJ2-7; v_call: TRBV4-1; cdr3_aa: CASSRTGGSYEQYF
j_call: TRBJ2-2; v_call: TRBV3-1; cdr3_aa: CASSLDWARELFF
j_call: TRBJ2-1; v_call: TRBV12-3/TRBV12-4; cdr3_aa: CASSLTGSTYNEQFF
j_call: TRBJ1-5; v_call: TRBV28; cdr3_aa: CASSRTGIYSNQPQHF
j_call: TRBJ2-5; v_call: TRBV11-1; cdr3_aa: CASSDSGIRGETQYF
j_call: TRBJ2-5; v_call: TRBV7-8; cdr3_aa: CASCPGPAHSGETQYF